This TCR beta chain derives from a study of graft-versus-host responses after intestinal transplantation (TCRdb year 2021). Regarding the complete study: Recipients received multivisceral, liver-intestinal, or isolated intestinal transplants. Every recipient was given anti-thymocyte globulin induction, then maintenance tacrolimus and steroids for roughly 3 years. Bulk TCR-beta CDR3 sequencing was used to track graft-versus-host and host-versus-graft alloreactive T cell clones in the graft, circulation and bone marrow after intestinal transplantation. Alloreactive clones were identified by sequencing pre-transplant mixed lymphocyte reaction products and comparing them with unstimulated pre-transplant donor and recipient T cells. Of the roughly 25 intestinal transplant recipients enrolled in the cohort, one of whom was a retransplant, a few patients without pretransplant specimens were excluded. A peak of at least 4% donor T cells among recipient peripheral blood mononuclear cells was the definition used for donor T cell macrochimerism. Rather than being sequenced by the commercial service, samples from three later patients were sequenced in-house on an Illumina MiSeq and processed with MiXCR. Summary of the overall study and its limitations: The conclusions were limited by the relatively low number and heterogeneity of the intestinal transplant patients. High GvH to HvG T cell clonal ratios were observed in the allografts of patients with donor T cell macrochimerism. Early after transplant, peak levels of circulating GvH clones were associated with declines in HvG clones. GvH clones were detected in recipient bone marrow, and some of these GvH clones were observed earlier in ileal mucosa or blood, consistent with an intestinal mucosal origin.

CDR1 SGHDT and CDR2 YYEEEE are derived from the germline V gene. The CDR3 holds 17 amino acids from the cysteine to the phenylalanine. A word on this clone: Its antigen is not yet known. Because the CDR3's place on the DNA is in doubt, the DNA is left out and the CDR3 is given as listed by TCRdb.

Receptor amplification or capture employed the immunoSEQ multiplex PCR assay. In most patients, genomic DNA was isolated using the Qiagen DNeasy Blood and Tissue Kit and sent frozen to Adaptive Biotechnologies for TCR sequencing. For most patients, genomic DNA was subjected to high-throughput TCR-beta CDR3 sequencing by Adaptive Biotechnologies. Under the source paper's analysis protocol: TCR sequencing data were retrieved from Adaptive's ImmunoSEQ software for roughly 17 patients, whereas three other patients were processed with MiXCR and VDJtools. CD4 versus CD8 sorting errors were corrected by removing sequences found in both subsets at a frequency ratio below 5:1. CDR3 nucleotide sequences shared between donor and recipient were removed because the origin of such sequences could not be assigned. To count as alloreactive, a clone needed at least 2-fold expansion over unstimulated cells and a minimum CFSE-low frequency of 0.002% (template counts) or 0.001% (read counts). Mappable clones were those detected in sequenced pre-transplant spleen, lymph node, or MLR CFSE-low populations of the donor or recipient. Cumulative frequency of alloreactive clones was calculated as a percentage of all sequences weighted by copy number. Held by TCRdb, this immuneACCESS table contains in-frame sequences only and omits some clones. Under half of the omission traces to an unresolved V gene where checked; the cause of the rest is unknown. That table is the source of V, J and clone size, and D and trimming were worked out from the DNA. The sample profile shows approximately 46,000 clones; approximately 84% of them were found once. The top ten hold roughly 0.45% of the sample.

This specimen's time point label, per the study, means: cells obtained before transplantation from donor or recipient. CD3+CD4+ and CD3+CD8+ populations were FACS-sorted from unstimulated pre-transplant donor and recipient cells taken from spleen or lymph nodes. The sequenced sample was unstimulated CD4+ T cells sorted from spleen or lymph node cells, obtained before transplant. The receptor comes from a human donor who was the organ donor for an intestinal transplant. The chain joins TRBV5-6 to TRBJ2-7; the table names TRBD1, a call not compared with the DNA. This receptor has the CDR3 CASSFGPGGPSIYEQYF.